The source of this TCR beta chain is a study of blood T cells in healthy people across ages. This CDR3 spans 14 amino acids. Deletions cut 3 bases from V and 5 bases from J, with 13 bases between. From germline, CDR1 is MNHEY and CDR2 SMNVEV (reference sequence). Next came a second PCR, run for roughly 6 to 11 cycles, which used a sample-barcoded 5' primer along with a J-beta primer mix. TCRdb ran MiXCR on the 5' RACE reads and lists one entry per CDR3 protein. This sample yields around 500,000 distinct CDR3 sequences, of which about 27% are seen a single time; 3% to 4.5% belongs to the top ten. The sample also formed part of further work on T cells of mothers and their children. As that report states: Per child, roughly 3.1 million TCR beta CDR3 reads were obtained, against over 10 million per mother.

Sequencing used blood. This sequence joins TRBV27 and TRBJ2-5, with D perhaps TRBD1 or TRBD2 (6 bases each). This receptor was obtained from a boy younger than 10 in good health. The CDR3 spells CASSFLRGQETQYF. In DNA, the CDR3 is TGTGCCAGCAGTTTCCTCCGGGGGCAGGAGACCCAGTACTTC.